This is a list of T cell receptor beta chains from one sample in a study of T cell changes during pregnancy in multiple sclerosis. Clones were read by immunoSEQ multiplex PCR, and TCRdb kept only the in-frame ones, dropping some. The data contain tens of thousands of clones, 85% of them singletons. The sample here was CD8+ T cells from peripheral blood mononuclear cells, taken before pregnancy. These receptors came from a female donor with multiple sclerosis, enrolled in a pregnancy study. Both conserved end residues are trimmed from each CDR3. Clone size is stated in some rows and not others, as once, few, many or a class when expanded.

J gene | V gene | clone size | CDR3 protein
TRBJ2-7 | TRBV6-5 | NA | ASSYFYLPYEQY
TRBJ1-5 | TRBV18 | NA | ASSARDNQPQH
TRBJ2-3 | TRBV6-1 | once | ASSEETGQGADTQY
TRBJ2-7 | TRBV2 | NA | ASITRERKYEQY
TRBJ2-1 | TRBV7-8 | NA | ASSLSGGKPNEQF
TRBJ1-1 | TRBV11-1 | NA | ASTKEGNTEAF
TRBJ2-1 | TRBV7-6 | NA | ASSSRDSNNEQF
TRBJ2-7 | TRBV6-6 | NA | ASSYLQLQGEQY
TRBJ1-1 | TRBV5-6 | NA | ASSLGQGSYTEAF
TRBJ1-2 | TRBV30 | NA | AWRTGGRYGYT
TRBJ2-7 | TRBV4-1 | once | ASSHSTGDLGEQY
TRBJ2-7 | TRBV9 | NA | ASSGGIGEQY
TRBJ2-1 | TRBV29-1 | NA | SVGTGNNEQF
TRBJ2-1 | TRBV7-9 | NA | ASSSLAGAVDEQF
TRBJ2-1 | TRBV29-1 | few | SVETPWTSTYNEQF
TRBJ2-5 | TRBV7-9 | NA | ASSLVSGGETQY
TRBJ1-5 | TRBV15 | NA | ATSRVVGGPNQPQH
TRBJ2-3 | TRBV4-1 | NA | ASSQVFGRGIHTDTQY
TRBJ2-3 | TRBV6-4 | NA | ASSQLAGVDTQY
TRBJ1-2 | TRBV27 | NA | ASSPGFGYGYT
TRBJ1-5 | TRBV9 | NA | ASRHLDRGHQPQH
TRBJ2-7 | TRBV9 | NA | ASSLPGHPSEQY
TRBJ1-1 | TRBV19 | NA | ASRSTGRFTEAF
TRBJ2-2 | TRBV7-9 | NA | ASSFNPRTGGNTGELF
TRBJ2-1 | TRBV7-4 | NA | ASSLSGTAYNEQF
TRBJ1-3 | TRBV5-6 | NA | ASSLRIINTIY
TRBJ2-1 | TRBV19 | NA | ASSIGARRNEQF
TRBJ2-7 | TRBV14 | NA | ASSQRQGYEQY
TRBJ2-7 | TRBV9 | NA | ASSARDWPKDEQY
TRBJ1-2 | TRBV4-1 | NA | ASSQLTGGAYGYT
TRBJ1-2 | TRBV14 | few | ASSPSGNSYGYT
TRBJ2-7 | TRBV27 | NA | ASSLLAVKSYEQY
TRBJ1-2 | TRBV10-2 | NA | ATLGANQGYT
TRBJ1-1 | TRBV7-9 | NA | ASSRGTGNTEAF
TRBJ2-7 | TRBV5-4 | NA | ASRGGLAGGPGEQY
TRBJ2-1 | TRBV9 | once | ASTRDRTYNEQF
TRBJ1-3 | TRBV5-1 | NA | ASSTQGQPVSGNTIY
TRBJ2-5 | TRBV14 | NA | ASSQAFWGRQETQY